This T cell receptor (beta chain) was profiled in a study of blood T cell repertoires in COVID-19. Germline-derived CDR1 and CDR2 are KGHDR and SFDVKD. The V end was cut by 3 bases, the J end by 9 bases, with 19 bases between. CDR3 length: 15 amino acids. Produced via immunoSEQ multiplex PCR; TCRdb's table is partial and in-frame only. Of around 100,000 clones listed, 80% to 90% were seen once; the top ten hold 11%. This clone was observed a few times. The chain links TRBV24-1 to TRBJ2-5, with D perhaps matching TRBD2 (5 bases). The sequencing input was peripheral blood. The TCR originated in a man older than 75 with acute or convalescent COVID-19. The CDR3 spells CATSDPQSGVAAQYF. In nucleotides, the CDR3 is TGTGCCACCAGTGATCCCCAAAGCGGTGTGGCGGCCCAGTACTTC.